This T cell receptor beta chain stems from a study of T cell repertoires in cytomegalovirus infection. Across the whole study: It can be stated that public TCR beta signatures indicated CMV infection as well as a matching HLA type.

The study's findings and limits: Accumulated public TCR beta family frequency recognized individuals carrying CMV together with the relevant HLA. In two of eight donors, the top clonotype was HLA-C-restricted CMV-specific.

TCRdb redid the calling of the reads with MiXCR, one entry per CDR3 protein. The repertoire consists of approximately 700,000 distinct CDR3 sequences, with 35% to 40% occurring once and the leading ten covering under 3.5%. Worth noting for this clonotype: Its antigen is currently unknown.

CDR3 length: 13 residues. Deletions cut 7 bases from V and 2 bases from J, with 12 bases between. Germline CDR1 is MNHNY and CDR2 is SVGAGI (reference sequence). The chain uses TRBV6-6 and TRBJ2-7, with a possible D match to TRBD2 (6 bases). The receptor was isolated from a human donor in good health (CMV status not recorded). Some clones in this sample may be carry-over from other donors' samples. The sequenced sample consisted of PBMCs. CDR3 protein: CASNKGTAYEQYF. CDR3 sequence (DNA): TGTGCCAGCAACAAAGGGACTGCCTACGAGCAGTACTTC.